The 20 T cell receptor beta chains below come from one sample, sequenced in a study of CD4 T cells in relation to SARS-CoV-2 and coronaviruses. The method was immunoSEQ multiplex PCR; TCRdb's version includes in-frame clones alone and lacks a portion of them. This sample has under 65,000 clones; roughly 85% occur once, and the top ten carry about 1.5%. CD4+ T cells from unexposed donors were obtained before the COVID-19 pandemic (2011-2018). Sequencing used memory CD4+ T cells from PBMCs. All receptors derive from a human donor in good health.

The CDR3 DNA reads TGCAGCGTTGAAAAGGACTCTAATGGGTCTGGGGCCAACGTCCTGACTTTC. It yields the protein CSVEKDSNGSGANVLTF. This chain uses TRBV29-1 with TRBJ2-6; a weak D match, TRBD2 (5 bases). The CDR3 is made up of 17 amino acids. The V gene lost 2 bases and the J gene lost 1 base, with 15 bases spanning the gap. The V gene's germline CDR1 is SQVTM and CDR2 ANQGSEA.

CDR3 nucleotides: TGTGCCTGGAGGGGTTTAATCGGTCATGGCTATGGCTACACCTTC. Amino acids: CAWRGLIGHGYGYTF. The rearrangement uses TRBV30 and TRBJ1-2; D uncertain. The CDR3 totals 15 residues. V gave up 3 bases and J gave up 4 bases, with 18 bases separating them. Germline V CDR1 and CDR2: GTSNPN, SVGIG (reference sequence).

The rearrangement links TRBV5-1 to TRBJ2-1, with 12 bases matching TRBD2. Germline assignment: CDR1 SGHRS and CDR2 YFSETQ. With 6 bases clipped from V and 7 bases from J, the junction kept 5 bases outside the gene matches. This CDR3 region has 14 residues. In nucleotides, the CDR3 is TGCGCCAGCATCGGACTAGCGGGAAGTAATGAGCAGTTCTTC. This sequence encodes CASIGLAGSNEQFF.

The chain has TRBV6-5 and TRBJ1-1; D ambiguous. V was clipped by 0 bases and J by 5 bases, with 10 bases between them. The CDR3 loop spans 14 amino acids. Germline assignment: CDR1 MNHEY and CDR2 SVGAGI. The CDR3 reads CASSYSGVRTEAFF. The CDR3 nucleotides read TGTGCCAGCAGTTACTCCGGGGTGCGTACTGAAGCTTTCTTT.

This chain links TRBV27 with TRBJ2-1, with TRBD1 as a possible D gene (5 bases). CDR3 length: 13 residues. Germline CDR1 and CDR2: MNHEY and SMNVEV (reference sequence). V dropped 3 bases and J dropped 12 bases, with 15 bases sitting between them. The CDR3 here is CASSFPQGYGQFF. The CDR3 DNA reads as TGTGCCAGCAGTTTCCCCCAGGGTTATGGGCAGTTCTTC.

The chain couples TRBV30 to TRBJ2-3, with 14 bases matching TRBD2. CDR1 and CDR2 (germline): GTSNPN, SVGIG (reference sequence). J was trimmed by 1 base and V by 8 bases; bases with no gene match: 8. This CDR3 has 16 residues. For the CDR3, the DNA is TGTGCCGGGGGACTAGCGGGAGTTCTGGGCACAGATACGCAGTATTTT. This codes for CAGGLAGVLGTDTQYF.

The J gene is TRBJ1-1, the V gene TRBV6-5; D is perhaps TRBD1 (6 bases). The CDR3 has 14 residues. Trimming shortened V by 7 bases and J by 2 bases, and 14 bases separated the two germline ends. CDR1 and CDR2 from the germline V gene are MNHEY and SVGAGI. The CDR3 nucleotides are TGTGCCAGCACCACCCGGGACACCAACACTGAAGCTTTCTTT. It specifies CASTTRDTNTEAFF.

The rearrangement joins TRBV2 to TRBJ2-6; D gene uncertain. The germline CDR1 and CDR2 sequences are SNHLY and FYNNEI. This CDR3 spans 14 amino acids. Trimming removed 6 bases from V and 4 bases from J, with 10 bases in between. CDR3 amino acids: CASRIQSGANVLTF. CDR3 DNA: TGTGCCAGCAGAATTCAGTCCGGGGCCAACGTCCTGACTTTC.

The rearrangement uses TRBV3-1 (or the pseudogene TRBV3-2) and TRBJ1-3; unclear D gene. V lost 4 bases and J lost 8, with 12 bases in between. The CDR3 contains 13 residues. The germline CDR1 and CDR2 sequences are LGHDT and YNNKEL (reference sequence). The CDR3 loop is CASSPLRGYTIYF. The CDR3 DNA is TGTGCCAGCAGCCCCTTGCGAGGTTACACCATATATTTT.

The CDR3 reads CASSEDRVNTEAFF. The CDR3 DNA is TGTGCCAGCAGCGAGGACAGGGTGAACACTGAAGCTTTCTTT. The V gene is TRBV6-5, the J gene TRBJ1-1, with 8 bases aligning to TRBD1. The CDR3 has 14 residues. Germline V CDR1 and CDR2: MNHEY, SVGAGI. Trimming took 6 bases from V and 0 from J; bases not matched to a gene: 3.

J is TRBJ2-7 and V is TRBV6-5; TRBD1 matches 7 bases. CDR1 and CDR2 (germline): MNHEY, SVGAGI. CDR3 length: 16 amino acids. The V gene end was trimmed by 0 bases and the J gene end by 2 bases; junction bases not matched to a gene: 7. CDR3 sequence (DNA): TGTGCCAGCAGTTACTCCGCGCCGGGACAGACCTACGAGCAGTACTTC. This translates into CASSYSAPGQTYEQYF.

The CDR3 bases are TGTGCCAGCAGCGTCCTTAATGGTGGCTACACCTTC. Its protein product is CASSVLNGGYTF. The genes are TRBV9 and TRBJ1-2; D unresolved. The CDR3 loop spans 12 amino acids. V was trimmed by 2 bases and J by 7 bases, leaving 9 bases between them. Germline lookup yields CDR1 SGDLS and CDR2 YYNGEE.

This chain uses TRBV6-6 with TRBJ1-2; TRBD1 matches 7 bases. The ends lost 6 bases at V and 2 bases at J; junction bases unmatched: 9. Germline loops: CDR1 MNHNY, CDR2 SVGAGI (reference sequence). This CDR3 contains 15 residues. In nucleotides, the CDR3 is TGTGCCAGCAGGGATAGGGACAGCGACAACTATGGCTACACCTTC. Amino acid sequence: CASRDRDSDNYGYTF.

The V call is TRBV4-1, the J call TRBJ2-3; 10 bases line up with TRBD2. This CDR3 is 17 amino acids long. Per the germline V gene, CDR1 is MGHRA and CDR2 is YSYEKL. V dropped 5 bases and J dropped 7; count of bases not matched to a gene: 15. DNA for the CDR3: TGCGCCAGCAGCTCGCGGGGAAGCGGGAGGGGAGGAAATACGCAGTATTTT. Translation: CASSSRGSGRGGNTQYF.

V usage is TRBV5-1 and J usage is TRBJ1-2, with a possible D match to TRBD1 (6 bases). V was shortened by 5 bases and J by 8 bases, with 13 bases between the two germline ends. The CDR3 has 12 amino acids. The germline V gene encodes CDR1 SGHRS and CDR2 YFSETQ. CDR3 nucleotide sequence: TGCGCCAGCAGAGCAGGGGCTGAGGGCTACACCTTC. Translating it yields CASRAGAEGYTF.

The J gene is TRBJ2-1, the V gene TRBV18; no reliable D call. Germline lookup yields CDR1 KGHSH and CDR2 LQKENI. Trimming took 3 bases from V and 7 from J, leaving 16 bases between them. The CDR3 has 15 residues. The CDR3 bases are TGTGCCAGCTCACCCCAGGCGGCAGAGGTAAATGAGCAGTTCTTC. This encodes CASSPQAAEVNEQFF.

In this sample, this clone turned up once. The chain links TRBV24-1 to TRBJ2-2; TRBD1 matches at 7 bases. The CDR3 length is 15 residues. Unmatched junction bases numbered 10, after V lost 7 bases and J lost 6 bases. Germline values: CDR1 KGHDR, CDR2 SFDVKD. The CDR3: CATSEGTVGAGELFF. CDR3 nucleotide sequence: TGTGCCACCAGCGAAGGGACAGTGGGGGCCGGGGAGCTGTTTTTT.

The chain employs TRBV4-1 and TRBJ2-5, with 8 positions matching TRBD2. CDR3 length equals 16 residues. The germline CDR1 and CDR2 sequences are MGHRA and YSYEKL. Unmatched junction bases numbered 6, after V lost 3 bases and J lost 0 bases. The CDR3 sequence: CASSQAPGLDQETQYF. CDR3 nucleotide sequence: TGCGCCAGCAGCCAGGCCCCGGGACTAGACCAAGAGACCCAGTACTTC.

V and J are TRBV2 and TRBJ1-2; 8 bases line up with TRBD1. Germline V gene lookup returns CDR1 SNHLY and CDR2 FYNNEI. V lost 6 bases and J lost 5; bases outside the gene matches: 11. This CDR3 spans 15 amino acids. CDR3 in amino acids: CASRPGQAFTYGYTF. In nucleotides, the CDR3 is TGTGCCAGCAGGCCGGGACAGGCCTTTACTTATGGCTACACCTTC.

The chain combines TRBV9 with TRBJ1-2, with 7 bases matching TRBD1. Germline V gene data show CDR1 as SGDLS and CDR2 as YYNGEE. CDR3 size: 14 residues. J lost 3 bases, V lost 3 bases, and 5 bases had no gene match. The CDR3 sequence: CASSATGSDYGYTF. CDR3 bases: TGTGCCAGCAGCGCGACAGGGTCGGACTATGGCTACACCTTC.